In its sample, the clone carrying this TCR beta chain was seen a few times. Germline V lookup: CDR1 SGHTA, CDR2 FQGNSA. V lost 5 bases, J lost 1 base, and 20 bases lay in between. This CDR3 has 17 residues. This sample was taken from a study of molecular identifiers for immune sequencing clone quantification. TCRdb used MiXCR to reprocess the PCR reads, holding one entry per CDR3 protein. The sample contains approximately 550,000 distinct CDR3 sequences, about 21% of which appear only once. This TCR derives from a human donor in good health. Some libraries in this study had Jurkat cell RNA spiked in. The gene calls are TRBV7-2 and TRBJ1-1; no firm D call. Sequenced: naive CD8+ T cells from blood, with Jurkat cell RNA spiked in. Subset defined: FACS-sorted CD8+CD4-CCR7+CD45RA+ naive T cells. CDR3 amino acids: CASSGRVPPDENTEAFF. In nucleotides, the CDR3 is TGTGCCAGCAGCGGTCGGGTCCCCCCCGATGAGAACACTGAAGCTTTCTTT.